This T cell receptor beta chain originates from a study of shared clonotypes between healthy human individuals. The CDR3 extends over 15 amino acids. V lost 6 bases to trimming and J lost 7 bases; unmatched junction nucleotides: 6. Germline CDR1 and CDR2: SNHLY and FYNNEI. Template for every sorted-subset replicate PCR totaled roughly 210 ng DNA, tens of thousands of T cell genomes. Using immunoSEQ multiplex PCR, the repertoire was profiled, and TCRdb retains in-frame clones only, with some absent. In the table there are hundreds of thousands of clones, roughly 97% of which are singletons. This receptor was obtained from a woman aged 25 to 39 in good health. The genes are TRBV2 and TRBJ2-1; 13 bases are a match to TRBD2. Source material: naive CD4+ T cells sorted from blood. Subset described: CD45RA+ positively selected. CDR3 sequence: CASSSGTSGINEQFF. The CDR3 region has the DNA TGTGCCAGCAGCTCCGGGACTAGCGGGATTAATGAGCAGTTCTTC.